This T cell receptor (beta chain) derives from a study of T-cell memory formation after mild COVID-19. Constant-segment-primed 5'RACE gave TCR alpha and TCR beta cDNA libraries with sample barcodes and UMIs. TCRdb ran MiXCR on the 5' RACE reads and lists one entry per CDR3 protein. The sample lists roughly 310,000 distinct CDR3 sequences, about 16% occurring once. CDR3 length equals 13 residues. V was cut by 5 bases and J by 4 bases, with 11 bases left in between. Germline V gene data show CDR1 as SEHNR and CDR2 as FQNEAQ (reference sequence). Sequencing input: PBMCs or a T cell subset sorted from them (not recorded which). This TCR came from a man younger than 35 who had mild COVID-19 (a few samples of this study predate the infection). Cell type and time point are not known. The chain links TRBV7-9 to TRBJ1-1; D gene uncertain. CDR3 region: CASSPRTATEAFF. The CDR3 DNA reads TGTGCCAGCAGCCCGCGGACGGCCACTGAAGCTTTCTTT.